Detailed here is one TCR beta chain. The junction had 14 bases not matched to a gene; V was cut back by 7 bases and J by 6 bases. Germline CDR1 MNHEY, CDR2 SVGAGI. The CDR3 covers 15 residues. The data are from a study of blood T cell repertoires in COVID-19. Across the whole study: Italy, Spain and the United States were the sources of the convalescent and acute COVID-19 samples. Sources were T cells, B-cell-depleted T cells, or PBMCs; the material itself was cDNA or gDNA.

Original processing methods: How many nucleated cells were present was estimated from reference gene primer amplification. TCRdb's table, derived via immunoSEQ multiplex PCR, lists solely in-frame clones and lacks some. V and J calls and clone size are given by that table; D and trimming were obtained from the DNA. Of 20,000 to 25,000 clones detected, 73% appear once; the ten largest clones hold around 21%. The sequence was obtained from a human donor in a cohort sampled during active or convalescent COVID-19. This chain connects TRBV6-5 to TRBJ2-7; 8 bases match TRBD1. The sample comprised peripheral blood. CDR3 DNA sequence: TGTGCCAGCACCGCAAAGGACAGGGTGGTGTTCGAGCAGTACTTC. Protein sequence: CASTAKDRVVFEQYF.